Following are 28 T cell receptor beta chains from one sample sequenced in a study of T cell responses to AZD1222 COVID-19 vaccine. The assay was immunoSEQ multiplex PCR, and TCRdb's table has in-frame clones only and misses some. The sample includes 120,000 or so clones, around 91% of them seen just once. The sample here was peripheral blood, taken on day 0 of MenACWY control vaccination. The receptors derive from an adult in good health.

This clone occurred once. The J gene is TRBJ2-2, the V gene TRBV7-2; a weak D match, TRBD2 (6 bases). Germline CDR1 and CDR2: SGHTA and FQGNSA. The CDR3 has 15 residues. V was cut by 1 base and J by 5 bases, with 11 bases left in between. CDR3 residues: CASSLVGGRTGELFF. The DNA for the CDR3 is TGTGCCAGCAGCTTAGTCGGGGGACGTACCGGGGAGCTGTTTTTT.

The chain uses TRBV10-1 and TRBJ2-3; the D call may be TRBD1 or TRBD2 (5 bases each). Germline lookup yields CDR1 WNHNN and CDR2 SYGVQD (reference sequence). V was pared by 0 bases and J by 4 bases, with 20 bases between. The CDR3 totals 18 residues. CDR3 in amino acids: CASSESTLGRVLADTQYF. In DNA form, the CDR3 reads TGCGCCAGCAGTGAGTCGACTCTGGGACGGGTGTTGGCAGATACGCAGTATTTT.

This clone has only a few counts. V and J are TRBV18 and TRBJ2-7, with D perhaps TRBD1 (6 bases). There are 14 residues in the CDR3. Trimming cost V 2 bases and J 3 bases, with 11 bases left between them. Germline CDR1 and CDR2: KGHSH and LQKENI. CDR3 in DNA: TGTGCCAGCTCACCAGGGGACATGATCTACGAGCAGTACTTC. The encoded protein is CASSPGDMIYEQYF.

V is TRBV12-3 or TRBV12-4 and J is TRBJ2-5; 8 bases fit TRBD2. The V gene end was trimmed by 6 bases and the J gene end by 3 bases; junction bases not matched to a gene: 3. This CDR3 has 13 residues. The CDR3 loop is CASRYSGEETQYF. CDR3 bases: TGTGCCAGCAGATATAGCGGGGAAGAGACCCAGTACTTC.

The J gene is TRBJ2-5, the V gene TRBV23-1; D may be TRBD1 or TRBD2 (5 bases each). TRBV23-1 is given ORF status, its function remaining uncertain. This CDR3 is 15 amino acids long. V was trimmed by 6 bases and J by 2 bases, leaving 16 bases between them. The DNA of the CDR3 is TGCGCCAGCAGAAAGCAGCCTGGGGGTCAAGAGACCCAGTACTTC. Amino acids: CASRKQPGGQETQYF.

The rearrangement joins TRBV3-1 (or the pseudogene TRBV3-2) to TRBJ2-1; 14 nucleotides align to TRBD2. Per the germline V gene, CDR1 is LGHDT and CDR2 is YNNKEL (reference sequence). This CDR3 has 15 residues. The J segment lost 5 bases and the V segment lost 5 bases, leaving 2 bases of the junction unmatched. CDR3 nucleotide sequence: TGTGCCAGCAGCACGGGACTAGCGGGGGACAATGAGCAGTTCTTC. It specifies CASSTGLAGDNEQFF.

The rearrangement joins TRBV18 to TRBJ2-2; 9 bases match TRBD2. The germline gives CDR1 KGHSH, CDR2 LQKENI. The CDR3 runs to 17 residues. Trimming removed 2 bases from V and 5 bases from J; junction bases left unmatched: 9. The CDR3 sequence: CASSPWLAGQTTGELFF. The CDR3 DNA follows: TGTGCCAGCTCACCATGGCTAGCGGGGCAGACTACCGGGGAGCTGTTTTTT.

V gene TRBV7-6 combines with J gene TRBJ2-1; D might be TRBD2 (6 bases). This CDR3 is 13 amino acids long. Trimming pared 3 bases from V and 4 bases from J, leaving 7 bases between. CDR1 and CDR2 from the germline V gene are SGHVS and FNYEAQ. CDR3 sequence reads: CASSFGTYNEQFF. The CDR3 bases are TGTGCCAGCAGCTTCGGGACTTACAATGAGCAGTTCTTC.

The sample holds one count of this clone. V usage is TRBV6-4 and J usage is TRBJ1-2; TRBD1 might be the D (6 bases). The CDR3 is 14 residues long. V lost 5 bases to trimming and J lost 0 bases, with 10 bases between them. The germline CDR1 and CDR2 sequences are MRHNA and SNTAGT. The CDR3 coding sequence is TGTGCCAGCAGTCCGGACAGCCCTAACTATGGCTACACCTTC. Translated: CASSPDSPNYGYTF.

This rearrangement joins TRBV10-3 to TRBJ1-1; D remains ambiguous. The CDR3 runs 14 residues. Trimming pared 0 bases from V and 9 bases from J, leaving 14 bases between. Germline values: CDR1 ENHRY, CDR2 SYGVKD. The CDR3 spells CAISESETLTQAFF. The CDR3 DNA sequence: TGTGCCATCAGTGAGTCGGAAACATTAACGCAAGCTTTCTTT.

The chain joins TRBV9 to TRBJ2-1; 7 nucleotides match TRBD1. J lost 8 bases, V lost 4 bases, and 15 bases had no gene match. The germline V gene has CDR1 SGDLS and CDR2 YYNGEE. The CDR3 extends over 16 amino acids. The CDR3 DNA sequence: TGTGCCAGCAGCAAGAGGGTAGGGGGCGAATCGCATGAGCAGTTCTTC. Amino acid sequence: CASSKRVGGESHEQFF.

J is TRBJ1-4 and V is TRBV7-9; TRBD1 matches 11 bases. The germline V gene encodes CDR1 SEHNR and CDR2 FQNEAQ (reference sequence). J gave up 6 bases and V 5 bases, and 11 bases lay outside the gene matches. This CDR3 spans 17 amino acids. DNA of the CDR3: TGTGCCAGCAGCCCAATTGGACAGGGGGCCTTGGATGAAAAACTGTTTTTT. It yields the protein CASSPIGQGALDEKLFF. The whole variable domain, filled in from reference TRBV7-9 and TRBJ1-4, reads DTGVSQNPRHKITKRGQNVTFRCDPISEHNRLYWYRQTLGQGPEFLTYFQNEAQLEKSRLLSDRFSAERPKGSFSTLEIQRTEQGDSAMYLCASSPIGQGALDEKLFFGSGTQLSVL.

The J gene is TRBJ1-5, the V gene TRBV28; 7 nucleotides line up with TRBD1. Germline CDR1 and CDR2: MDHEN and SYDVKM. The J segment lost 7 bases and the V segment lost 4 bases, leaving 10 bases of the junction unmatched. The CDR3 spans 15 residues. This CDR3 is CASSYPDREGQPQHF. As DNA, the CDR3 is TGTGCCAGCAGTTACCCTGACAGGGAGGGGCAGCCCCAGCATTTT.

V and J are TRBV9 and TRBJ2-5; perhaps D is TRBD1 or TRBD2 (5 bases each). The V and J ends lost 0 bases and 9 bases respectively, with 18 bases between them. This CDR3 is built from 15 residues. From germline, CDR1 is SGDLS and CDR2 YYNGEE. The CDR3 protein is CASSVVGVGPGAQYF. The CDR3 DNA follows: TGTGCCAGCAGCGTAGTGGGGGTGGGTCCCGGAGCCCAGTACTTC.

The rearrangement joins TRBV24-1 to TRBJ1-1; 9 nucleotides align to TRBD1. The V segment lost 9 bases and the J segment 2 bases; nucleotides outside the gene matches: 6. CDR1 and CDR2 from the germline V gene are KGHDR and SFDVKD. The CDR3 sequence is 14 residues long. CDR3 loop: CATRGQGINTEAFF. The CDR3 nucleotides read TGTGCCACCCGAGGACAGGGGATAAACACTGAAGCTTTCTTT.

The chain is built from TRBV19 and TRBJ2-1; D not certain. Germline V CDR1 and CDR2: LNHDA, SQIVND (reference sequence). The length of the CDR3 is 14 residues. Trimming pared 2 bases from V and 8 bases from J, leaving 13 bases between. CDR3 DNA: TGTGCCAGTAGTATATTTCACACCAGCGATGAGCAGTTCTTC. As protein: CASSIFHTSDEQFF.

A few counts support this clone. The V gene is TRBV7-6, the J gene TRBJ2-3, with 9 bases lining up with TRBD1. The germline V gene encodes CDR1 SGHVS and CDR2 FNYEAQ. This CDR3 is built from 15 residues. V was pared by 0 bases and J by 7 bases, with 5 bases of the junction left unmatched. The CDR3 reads CASSLALQGAHTQYF. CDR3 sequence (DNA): TGTGCCAGCAGCTTAGCGCTACAGGGGGCCCATACGCAGTATTTT. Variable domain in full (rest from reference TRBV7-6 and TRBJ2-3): GAGVSQSPRYKVTKRGQDVALRCDPISGHVSLYWYRQALGQGPEFLTYFNYEAQQDKSGLPNDRFSAERPEGSISTLTIQRTEQRDSAMYRCASSLALQGAHTQYFGPGTRLTVL.

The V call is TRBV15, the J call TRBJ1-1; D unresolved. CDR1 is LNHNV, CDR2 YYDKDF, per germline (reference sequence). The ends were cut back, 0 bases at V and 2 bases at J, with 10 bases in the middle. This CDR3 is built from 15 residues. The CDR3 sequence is CATSREMGTNTEAFF. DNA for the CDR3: TGTGCCACCAGCAGAGAAATGGGCACCAACACTGAAGCTTTCTTT.

The CDR3 loop is CASSGQGYTEAFF. The CDR3, as DNA: TGTGCCAGCAGCGGACAGGGGTACACTGAAGCTTTCTTT. This rearrangement joins TRBV6-2 or TRBV6-3 to TRBJ1-1, with 9 bases fitting TRBD1. V dropped 6 bases and J dropped 3; count of bases not matched to a gene: 2. The CDR3 is 13 amino acids. Germline CDR1 and CDR2: MNHEY and SVGEGT.

The CDR3 coding sequence is TGTGCCAGCAGTTACGAACTAGCGGGCTACGAGCAGTACTTC. Translating gives CASSYELAGYEQYF. V is TRBV6-6 and J is TRBJ2-7; TRBD2 matches 9 bases. The V and J ends lost 2 bases and 3 bases, in that order; junction bases with no gene match: 2. CDR1 and CDR2 (germline): MNHNY, SVGAGI (reference sequence). The CDR3 runs to 14 residues.

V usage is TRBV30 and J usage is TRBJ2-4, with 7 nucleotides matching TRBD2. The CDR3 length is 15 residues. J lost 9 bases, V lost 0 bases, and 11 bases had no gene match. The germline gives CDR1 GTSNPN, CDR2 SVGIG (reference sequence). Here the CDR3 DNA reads TGTGCCTGGAGTGTTTCGCGGGAGACAGAGGGCATTCAGTACTTC. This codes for CAWSVSRETEGIQYF.

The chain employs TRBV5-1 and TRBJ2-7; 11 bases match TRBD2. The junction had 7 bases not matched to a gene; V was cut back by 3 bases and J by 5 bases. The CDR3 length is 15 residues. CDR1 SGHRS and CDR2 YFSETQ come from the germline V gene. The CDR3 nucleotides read TGCGCCAGCAGCTACGTAGCGGGAGGGCCGAACGAGCAGTACTTC. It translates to CASSYVAGGPNEQYF.

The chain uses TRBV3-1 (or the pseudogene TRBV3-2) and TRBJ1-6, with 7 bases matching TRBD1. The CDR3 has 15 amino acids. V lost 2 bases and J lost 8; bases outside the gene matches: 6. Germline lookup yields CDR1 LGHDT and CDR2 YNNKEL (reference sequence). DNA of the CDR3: TGTGCCAGCAGCCAACAGACAGGGATTTATTCACCCCTCCACTTT. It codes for CASSQQTGIYSPLHF.

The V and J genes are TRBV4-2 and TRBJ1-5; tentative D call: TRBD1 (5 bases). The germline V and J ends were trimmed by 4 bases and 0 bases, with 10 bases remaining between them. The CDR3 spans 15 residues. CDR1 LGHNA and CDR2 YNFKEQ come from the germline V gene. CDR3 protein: CASSPGGSSNQPQHF. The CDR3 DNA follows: TGTGCCAGCAGCCCGGGGGGTTCTAGCAATCAGCCCCAGCATTTT.

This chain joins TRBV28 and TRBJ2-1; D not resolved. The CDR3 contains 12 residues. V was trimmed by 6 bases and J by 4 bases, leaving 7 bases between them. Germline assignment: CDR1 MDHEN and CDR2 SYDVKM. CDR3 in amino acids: CASSSNYNEQFF. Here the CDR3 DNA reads TGTGCCAGCAGCTCAAATTACAATGAGCAGTTCTTC.

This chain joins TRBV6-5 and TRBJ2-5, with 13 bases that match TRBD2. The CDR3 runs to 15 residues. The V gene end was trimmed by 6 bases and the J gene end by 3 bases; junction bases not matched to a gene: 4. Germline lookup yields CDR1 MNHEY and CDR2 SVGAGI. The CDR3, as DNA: TGTGCCAGCAGACCTGGGACTAGCGGGAAAGAGACCCAGTACTTC. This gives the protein CASRPGTSGKETQYF.

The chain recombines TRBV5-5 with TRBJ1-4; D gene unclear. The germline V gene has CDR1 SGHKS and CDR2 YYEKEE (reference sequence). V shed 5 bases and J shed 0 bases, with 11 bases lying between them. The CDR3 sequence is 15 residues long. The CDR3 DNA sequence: TGTGCCAGCAGTTCGCCCGGGACAACTAATGAAAAACTGTTTTTT. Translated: CASSSPGTTNEKLFF.

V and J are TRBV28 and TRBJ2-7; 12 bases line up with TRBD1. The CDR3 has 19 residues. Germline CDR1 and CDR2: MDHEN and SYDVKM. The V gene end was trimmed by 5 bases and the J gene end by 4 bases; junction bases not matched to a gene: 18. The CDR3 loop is CASSTLAISGQGAWYEQYF. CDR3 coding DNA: TGTGCCAGCAGTACCCTCGCCATATCGGGACAGGGGGCTTGGTACGAGCAGTACTTC.